Each of the 20 T cell receptor delta chains below was sequenced from the same sample in a study of γδ T cells in repeated Plasmodium falciparum infection. Vgamma9/Vdelta2+ and Vdelta2-negative gammadelta T cells were flow-sorted from PBMC for bulk sequencing. TCRdb ran CATT on the multiplex PCR reads. The data show 90,000 to 95,000 delta-chain clones, 0.75% to 1% seen once. The specimen was gamma-delta T cells from blood. These receptor sequences come from a pool of human donors (malaria-infected and uninfected, not separated).

Concerning this clone: TCRdb lists the protein of a much larger clone for this DNA, which differs at residue 18, so this is likely a read error; the protein given here is translated from the DNA itself. The rearrangement joins TRDV1 to TRDJ1; D not certain. The CDR3 is 19 residues long. Germline V gives CDR1 TSWWSYY, CDR2 QGS. The CDR3, as DNA: TGTGCTCTTGGGGAACTAAAGGTGACTACTGTTCGGTACACCGATAAACTCACCTTT. Protein: CALGELKVTTVRYTDKLTF.

This chain joins TRDV1 and TRDJ1, with D maybe TRDD3 (10 bases). Since TCRdb gives no J gene, matching the DNA to germline was used here to assign it. The CDR3 sequence is 22 residues long. CDR1 and CDR2 from the germline V gene are TSWWSYY and QGS. Trimming removed 5 bases at V and 0 bases at J, with 34 bases between. The CDR3 region is CALGPPQPSYELGDMYTDKLIF. The CDR3 DNA is TGTGCTCTTGGGCCCCCACAACCTTCCTACGAGCTGGGGGATATGTACACCGATAAACTCATCTTT.

In this sample, this clone turned up a few times. TCRdb lists the protein of a much larger clone for this DNA, which differs at residues 3 and 16, so this is likely a read error; the protein given here is translated from the DNA itself. The CDR3 nucleotides are TGTGCTCGTGGGGAACGAGGAAGGCGAGCGCTTTACACCGATAAACGCATCTTT. Translated: CARGERGRRALYTDKRIF. The chain has TRDV1 and TRDJ1; possibly TRDD3 for D (5 bases). This CDR3 has 18 amino acids. Per the germline V gene, CDR1 is TSWWSYY and CDR2 is QGS.

Of note for this clone: This DNA translates differently at residue 16 from the TCRdb protein, which is that of a much larger clone; a read error is likely, and the protein shown is the DNA's own translation. The J gene is TRDJ1, the V gene TRDV2; 12 bases line up with TRDD3. Germline CDR1 is GEAIGNYY and CDR2 is EKD. There are 18 residues in the CDR3. This chain's CDR3 is CACDTSPVWGIRSDKHIF. CDR3 coding DNA: TGTGCCTGTGACACTTCTCCGGTCTGGGGGATACGCAGCGATAAACACATCTTT.

Details on this clone: Translating this DNA gives a protein that differs at residue 19 from the TCRdb one, which belongs to a much larger clone; a read error is likely, and the protein shown is this translation. The J gene is uncalled and the V gene is TRDV1; TRDD3, the table's D call, lacks a check against the DNA. Germline loops: CDR1 TSWWSYY, CDR2 QGS. The CDR3 has 20 residues. This CDR3 reads CALGLEVGYWGLTYTDKLTF. DNA for the CDR3: TGTGCTCTTGGCCTTGAAGTCGGGTACTGGGGGTTAACCTACACCGATAAACTCACCTTT.

This clone was counted between two and nine times. Translating this DNA gives a protein that differs at residue 21 from the TCRdb one, which belongs to a much larger clone; a read error is likely, and the protein shown is this translation. The J gene is TRDJ1, the V gene TRDV1, with 10 bases fitting TRDD3. TCRdb is silent on the J gene; assignment here came from matching the DNA to germline. The CDR3 contains 24 residues. Germline-derived CDR1 and CDR2 are TSWWSYY and QGS. The CDR3 region is CALGESPTSSMYWGITPHTDELIF. The CDR3 coding sequence is TGTGCTCTTGGGGAATCCCCAACCTCCTCGATGTACTGGGGGATCACCCCTCACACCGATGAACTCATCTTT.

This clone was detected only a few times. The amino acid sequence in TCRdb belongs to a much larger clone and departs from this DNA's translation at residue 10, likely a sequencing read error; the sequence shown is translated from the DNA. The genes are TRDV1 and TRDJ1, with D possibly TRDD3 on 5 matching bases. Germline matching of the DNA provided the J gene here, since TCRdb leaves it blank. V was pared by 4 bases and J by 3 bases, with 15 bases between. Germline assignment: CDR1 TSWWSYY and CDR2 QGS. The CDR3 covers 15 residues. CDR3: CALGGRGGLADKLIF. The DNA of the CDR3 is TGTGCTCTTGGGGGACGCGGGGGGTTGGCCGATAAACTCATCTTT.

This clone has a handful of counts. With a far larger clone one base away, a read error is the likely cause. This CDR3 is also generated by other DNA sequences in the sample. The chain combines TRDV1 with TRDJ1; 8 bases fit TRDD3. TCRdb lists no J gene, so it was determined here by aligning the DNA to germline. The germline CDR1 and CDR2 sequences are TSWWSYY and QGS. This CDR3 spans 22 amino acids. This CDR3 reads CALEAPPSHTGGRQLYTDKLIF. CDR3 bases: TGTGCTCTTGAGGCCCCGCCGTCCCATACTGGGGGCCGACAACTGTACACCGACAAACTCATCTTT.

This clone was detected a few times. TCRdb's listed protein matches a much larger clone and diverges from this DNA's translation at residue 10, likely through a read error; the protein shown comes from the DNA. The chain links TRDV2 to TRDJ1, with 8 bases identical to TRDD3. Germline loops: CDR1 GEAIGNYY, CDR2 EKD. The CDR3 is 16 amino acids. V was pared by 2 bases and J by 5 bases, with 12 bases of the junction left unmatched. CDR3: CACDMLLGGMRDKLIF. The CDR3 bases are TGTGCCTGTGACATGCTACTGGGGGGGATGCGAGATAAACTCATCTTT.

This clone was detected a few times. TCRdb's entry gives the protein of a much larger clone, which mismatches this DNA's translation at residue 16, likely from a read error; the protein reported here is translated from the DNA. The chain uses TRDV1 and TRDJ1; 8 bases map to TRDD3. CDR3 length equals 19 residues. Germline V gene sequence: CDR1 TSWWSYY, CDR2 QGS. The CDR3 nucleotides read TGTGCTCTTGGGCCACGTGGCGGGGGGGATAATGGTGGGACCGATACACTCATCTTT. Translating gives CALGPRGGGDNGGTDTLIF.

This clone showed up just a few times. TCRdb lists the protein of a much larger clone for this DNA, which differs at residue 9, so this is likely a read error; the protein given here is translated from the DNA itself. The chain uses TRDV2 and TRDJ1; 8 bases fit TRDD3. The V gene's germline CDR1 is GEAIGNYY and CDR2 EKD. The CDR3 has 20 residues. V trimming: 2 bases; J trimming: 0 bases; junction bases outside the gene matches: 19. CDR3: CACDKVSVPGDSPYTDKLIF. CDR3 sequence (DNA): TGTGCCTGTGACAAGGTCTCGGTACCGGGGGATAGCCCGTACACCGATAAACTCATCTTT.

This clone was observed many times. This DNA's translation and the protein TCRdb lists, from a much larger clone, do not match at residue 16, likely due to a read error; the protein shown is translated from the DNA. The CDR3 loop reads CALGEYRPNYGGYEGVDKLIF. In DNA form, the CDR3 reads TGTGCTCTTGGGGAATACCGTCCGAACTATGGGGGATACGAGGGGGTCGATAAACTCATCTTT. V is TRDV1 and J is TRDJ1; 11 positions match TRDD3. Trimming took 2 bases from V and 4 from J; bases not matched to a gene: 21. The CDR3 extends over 21 amino acids. Germline CDR1 TSWWSYY, CDR2 QGS.

This clone has more than one count but fewer than ten. A read error likely explains why the TCRdb protein, taken from a much larger clone, differs from this DNA's translation at residue 6; the protein shown is translated from the DNA. The chain uses TRDV2 and TRDJ1, with 7 bases fitting TRDD3. Assignment of the J gene here rests on matching the DNA to germline, because TCRdb gives none. V trimming: 1 base; J trimming: 2 bases; junction bases outside the gene matches: 36. The CDR3 consists of 25 residues. CDR1 GEAIGNYY and CDR2 EKD come from the germline V gene. In nucleotides, the CDR3 is TGTGCCTGTGACACTCCCTGCTTTAGACTGGGGACTCACGCATCCAGCCGAACCAATACCGATAAACTCATCTTT. It codes for CACDTPCFRLGTHASSRTNTDKLIF.

There are a few counts of this clone. A far larger clone is a single base away, which makes a read error likely. The sample contains more than one DNA sequence encoding this CDR3. The chain uses TRDV1 and TRDJ1, with 10 bases aligning to TRDD3. V lost 2 bases and J lost 0; bases outside the gene matches: 18. Germline V CDR1 and CDR2: TSWWSYY, QGS. The length of the CDR3 is 21 residues. Here the CDR3 reads CALGEMNTGGYAVRYTDKLIF. The CDR3 DNA reads as TGTGCTCTTGGGGAAATGAACACCGGGGGATACGCGGTAAGGTACACCGATAAACTCATCTTT.

This clone showed up just a few times. This likely came from a read error, as a far larger clone is one base away. Other DNA sequences of this sample code for an identical CDR3. This chain links TRDV2 with TRDJ1, with D possibly being TRDD3 (5 bases). Germline matching of the DNA provided the J gene here, since TCRdb leaves it blank. This CDR3 contains 14 residues. Germline-derived CDR1 and CDR2 are GEAIGNYY and EKD. V gave up 4 bases and J gave up 0 bases, with 11 bases separating them. The DNA of the CDR3 is TGTGCCTGTGATCTCATGGGGTACACCGATAAACTCATCTTT. This encodes CACDLMGYTDKLIF.

This clone was found many times. The gene calls are TRDV1 and TRDJ1, with a possible D match to TRDD3 (6 bases). V was clipped by 8 bases and J by 0 bases, with 16 bases between them. The CDR3 sequence is 15 residues long. Germline lookup yields CDR1 TSWWSYY and CDR2 QGS. CDR3 nucleotides: TGTGCTCTTTCTGGGGTCCTATTGTACACCGATAAACTCATCTTT. Protein product: CALSGVLLYTDKLIF.

This clone showed up just a few times. A far larger clone differs by one base, so this is likely a read error. The sample holds other DNA sequences that translate to the same CDR3. The chain combines TRDV1 with TRDJ1; the D is unclear. The CDR3 contains 22 residues. The V gene's germline CDR1 is TSWWSYY and CDR2 QGS. V gave up 0 bases and J gave up 3 bases, with 32 bases separating them. CDR3 nucleotides: TGTGCTCTTGGGGAACTTACCCCTCGTAAGTTCAGTAAGGATCCTCTTCCCGATAAACTCATCTTT. It is translated as CALGELTPRKFSKDPLPDKLIF.

This clone occurred many times. The rearrangement uses TRDV1 and TRDJ1; possibly TRDD3 for D (5 bases). The J gene is absent in TCRdb and was assigned here via DNA matching to germline. The CDR3 loop spans 19 amino acids. Trimming took off 1 base at V and 0 bases at J, with 21 bases between the two ends. Germline V gives CDR1 TSWWSYY, CDR2 QGS. The DNA of the CDR3 is TGTGCTCTTGGGGAACAGAGAGGGGGCCTCTCACGGTACACCGATAAACTCATCTTT. It is translated as CALGEQRGGLSRYTDKLIF.

The table lists this clone with a few counts. The likely explanation is a read error, given a far larger clone one base away. Other DNA sequences from this sample encode an identical CDR3 as well. This sequence joins TRDV1 and TRDJ1; 10 bases line up with TRDD3. TCRdb supplies no J gene; here it was assigned by aligning the nucleotide sequence to germline. V trimming: 5 bases; J trimming: 9 bases; junction bases outside the gene matches: 21. The CDR3 is made up of 18 amino acids. Germline CDR1 is TSWWSYY and CDR2 is QGS. DNA of the CDR3: TGTGCTCTTGGGACTCTTAGAATAGGCGGTTGGGGGATACAACAACTCATCTTT. Translated: CALGTLRIGGWGIQQLIF.

This clone was observed a handful of times. A far more abundant clone sits one base away, making this likely a read error. Other DNA sequences in the sample encode the same CDR3. The V call is TRDV2, the J call TRDJ1, with D possibly being TRDD3 (6 bases). Germline V gene lookup returns CDR1 GEAIGNYY and CDR2 EKD. The CDR3 is 16 amino acids. CDR3 sequence reads: CACDTVVRGDTDKLIF. CDR3 sequence (DNA): TGTGCTTGTGACACCGTAGTCCGAGGGGATACCGATAAACTCATCTTT.